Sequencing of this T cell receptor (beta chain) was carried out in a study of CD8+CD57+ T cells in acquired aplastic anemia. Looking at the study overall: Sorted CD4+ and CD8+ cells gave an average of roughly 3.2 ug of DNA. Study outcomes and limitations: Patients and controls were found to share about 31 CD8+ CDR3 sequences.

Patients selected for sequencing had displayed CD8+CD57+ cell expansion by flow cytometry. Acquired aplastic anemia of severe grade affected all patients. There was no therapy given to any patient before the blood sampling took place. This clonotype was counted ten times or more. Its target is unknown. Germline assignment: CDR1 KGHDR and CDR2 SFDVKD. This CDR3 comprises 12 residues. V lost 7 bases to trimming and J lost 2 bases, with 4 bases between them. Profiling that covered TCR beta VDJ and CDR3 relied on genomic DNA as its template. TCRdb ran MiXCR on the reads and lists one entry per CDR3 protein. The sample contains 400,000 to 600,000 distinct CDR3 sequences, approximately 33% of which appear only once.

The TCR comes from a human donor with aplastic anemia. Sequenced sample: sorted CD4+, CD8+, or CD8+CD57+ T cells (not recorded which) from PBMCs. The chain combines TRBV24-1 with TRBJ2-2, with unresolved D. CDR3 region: CATRENTGELFF. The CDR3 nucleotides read TGTGCCACCAGGGAAAACACCGGGGAGCTGTTTTTT.